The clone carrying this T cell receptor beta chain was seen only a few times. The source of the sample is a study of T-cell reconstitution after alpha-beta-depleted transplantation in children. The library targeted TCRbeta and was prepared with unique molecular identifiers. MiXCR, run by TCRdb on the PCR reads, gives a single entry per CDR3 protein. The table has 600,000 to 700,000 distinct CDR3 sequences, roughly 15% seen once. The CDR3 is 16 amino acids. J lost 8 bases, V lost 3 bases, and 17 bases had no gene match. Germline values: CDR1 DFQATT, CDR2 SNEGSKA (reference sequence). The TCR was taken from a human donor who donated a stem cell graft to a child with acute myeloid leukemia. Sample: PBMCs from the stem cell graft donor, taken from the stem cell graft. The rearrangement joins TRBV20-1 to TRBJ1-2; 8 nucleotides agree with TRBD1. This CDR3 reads CSASGAGQGPFLGYTF. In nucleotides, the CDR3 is TGCAGTGCTAGTGGGGCCGGACAGGGACCCTTCCTGGGCTACACCTTC.